The subject of this entry is one T cell receptor (beta chain). This clonotype was picked up one time. Its antigen is not yet known. A junction end diverges from the germline sequence, so it may reflect a read error. What the treatment or condition label conveys for this sample: live attenuated yellow fever vaccine strain. At every blood-draw timepoint, two biological replicates of bulk PBMCs were collected. A standard Ficoll-Paque protocol was used to isolate PBMCs from peripheral blood. TriZol was used to extract RNA from bulk PBMCs, from CD4 and CD8 fractions, and from dextramer-positive and dextramer-negative fractions. TCR cDNA was synthesized by 5'RACE template switching, which introduced a universal primer site and unique molecular identifiers. cDNA synthesis was primed from both the TCR alpha and TCR beta constant segments. Library amplification involved two PCR steps, and the second step added sample barcodes and sequencing adapters. Sequencing of the libraries was done on either Illumina HiSeq 2500 (2x100 bp) or NovaSeq (2x150 bp). Per the authors' processing: MIGEC handled demultiplexing of reads and collapsing into UMI consensus sequences, while MiXCR performed V(D)J alignment. Clonotypes responding to the vaccine were identified with edgeR on replicate PBMC samples, with the criteria of FDR below 0.01 and a log2 fold change above 5 up to day 15. Each bulk clonotype was labeled CD4 or CD8 based on which sequenced repertoire, CD4 or CD8, contained the clonotype at higher abundance. The public sequencing data were trimmed at Q25 with fastp and processed into clonotypes with MiXCR by TCRdb, which kept only in-frame beta chains. Each CDR3 protein gets just one entry, which takes the most common genes and DNA from the rows behind it. In this record, the V and J calls reflect TCRdb's handling and not the investigators' own analysis. Counted in this sample were under 550,000 distinct CDR3 sequences; less than 25% of them appeared once. The top ten clones comprise about 17% of the sample.

For CDR1 and CDR2, the germline V gene lists SGHTA and FQGNSA. The CDR3, cysteine through phenylalanine, is 16 amino acids long. Kept here is only the CDR3 DNA, which spans 48 bases and is read in frame from base 1. The sample belongs to a study of T cells after yellow fever vaccination (dated by TCRdb to between 2018 and 2021). Regarding the research as a whole: The SMART-Seq v4 Ultra Low Input RNA kit was used to prepare libraries from fractions with low cell numbers. To follow T-cell clones before and after primary and booster YFV17D yellow fever vaccination, bulk TCR alpha and beta repertoires were sequenced over time. Two healthy male donors, one aged 18 to 30 and one aged 30 to 40 years, made up the cohort. Blood was collected at multiple timepoints before and after primary and secondary immunization, and bulk PBMC replicates and cell subsets were isolated. General study outcomes and caveats: Computational filtering was needed because FACS-sorted repertoires could contain abundant contaminating clonotypes from the bulk population. A small fraction of clonotypes appeared in both the CD4 and CD8 compartments, likely as a result of convergent recombination. Only a couple of donors were included in the study, so the extent to which the findings can be generalized is limited. Compared with the primary T-cell response, the secondary T-cell response was weaker but faster, peaking on day 5 rather than day 15. Most clones expanded after primary vaccination (96% of CD4 and approximately 86% of CD8) were re-detected after the booster, suggesting that broad memory maintenance occurred.

The TCR sequence derives from a man aged 18 to 30 who received the YFV17D yellow fever vaccine. Sequencing was performed on PBMCs, taken 21 days after the first yellow fever vaccination. The V and J segments used are TRBV7-2 and TRBJ2-1; TRBD2 lines up with 9 middle nucleotides. The DNA sequence is as follows: TGTGCCAGCATCTTAGGGGCGGGGGGGAATTACAATAAGCAGTTCTTC. Its translation reads: CASILGAGGNYNKQFF. With all but the CDR3 taken from the reference TRBV7-2 and TRBJ2-1 genes, the full variable domain is: GAGVSQSPSNKVTEKGKDVELRCDPISGHTALYWYRQSLGQGLEFLIYFQGNSAPDKSGLPSDRFSAERTGGSVSTLTIQRTQQEDSAVYLCASILGAGGNYNKQFFGPGTRLTVL.